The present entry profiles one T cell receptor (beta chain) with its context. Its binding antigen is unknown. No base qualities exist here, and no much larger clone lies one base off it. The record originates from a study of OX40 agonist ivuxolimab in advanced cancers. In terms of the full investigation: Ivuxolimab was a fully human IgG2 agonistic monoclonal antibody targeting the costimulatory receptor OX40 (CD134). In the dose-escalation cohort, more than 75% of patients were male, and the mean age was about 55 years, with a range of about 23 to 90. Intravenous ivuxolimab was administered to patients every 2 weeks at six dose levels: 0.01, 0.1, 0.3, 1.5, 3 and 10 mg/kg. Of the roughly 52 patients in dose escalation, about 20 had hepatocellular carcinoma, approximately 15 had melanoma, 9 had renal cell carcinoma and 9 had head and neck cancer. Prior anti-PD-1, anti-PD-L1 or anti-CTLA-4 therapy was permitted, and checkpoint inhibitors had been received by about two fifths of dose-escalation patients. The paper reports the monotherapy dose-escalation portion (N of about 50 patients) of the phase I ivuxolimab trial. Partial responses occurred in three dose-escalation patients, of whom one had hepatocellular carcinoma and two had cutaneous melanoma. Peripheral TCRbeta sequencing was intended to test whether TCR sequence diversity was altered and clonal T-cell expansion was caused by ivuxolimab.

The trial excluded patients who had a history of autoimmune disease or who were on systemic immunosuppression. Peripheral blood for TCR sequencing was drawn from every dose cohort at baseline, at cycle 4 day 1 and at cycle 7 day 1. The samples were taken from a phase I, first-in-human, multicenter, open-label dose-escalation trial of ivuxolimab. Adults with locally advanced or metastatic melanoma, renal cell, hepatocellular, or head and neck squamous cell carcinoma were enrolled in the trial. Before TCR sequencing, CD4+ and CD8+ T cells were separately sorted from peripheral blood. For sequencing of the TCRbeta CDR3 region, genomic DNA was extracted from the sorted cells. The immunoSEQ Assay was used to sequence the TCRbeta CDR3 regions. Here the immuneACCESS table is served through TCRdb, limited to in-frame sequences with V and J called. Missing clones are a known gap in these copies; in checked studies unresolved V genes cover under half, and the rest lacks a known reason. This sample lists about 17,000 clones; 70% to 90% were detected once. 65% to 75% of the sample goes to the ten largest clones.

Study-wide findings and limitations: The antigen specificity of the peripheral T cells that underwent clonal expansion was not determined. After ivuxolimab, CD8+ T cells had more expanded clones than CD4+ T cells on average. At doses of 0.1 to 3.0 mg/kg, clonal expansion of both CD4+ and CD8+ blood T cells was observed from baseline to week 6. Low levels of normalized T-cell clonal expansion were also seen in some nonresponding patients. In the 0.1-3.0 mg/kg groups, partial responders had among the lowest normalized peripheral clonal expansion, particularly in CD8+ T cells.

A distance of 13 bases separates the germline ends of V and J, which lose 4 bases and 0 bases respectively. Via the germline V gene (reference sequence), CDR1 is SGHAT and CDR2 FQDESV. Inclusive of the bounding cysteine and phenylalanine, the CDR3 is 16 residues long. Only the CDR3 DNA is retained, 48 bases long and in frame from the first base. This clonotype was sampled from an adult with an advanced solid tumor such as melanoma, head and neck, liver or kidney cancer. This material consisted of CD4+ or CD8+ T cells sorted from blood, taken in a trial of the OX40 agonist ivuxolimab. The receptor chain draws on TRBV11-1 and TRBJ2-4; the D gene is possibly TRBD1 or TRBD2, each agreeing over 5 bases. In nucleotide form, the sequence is TGTGCCAGCAGCTACGGGACCAGACTAGCCAAAAACATTCAGTACTTC. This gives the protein CASSYGTRLAKNIQYF.